The 3 T cell receptor beta chains below all came from one sample that was sequenced in a study of blood T cell repertoires in COVID-19. TCRdb keeps only in-frame clones here, not all; method: immunoSEQ multiplex PCR. The data contain under 500,000 clones, roughly 89% of them singletons. The sequenced sample was peripheral blood. The receptors were gathered from a woman aged 25-40 years with acute or convalescent COVID-19.

V usage is TRBV11-1 and J usage is TRBJ2-1, with TRBD2 matching over 11 bases. Trimming took 5 bases from V and 7 from J; bases not matched to a gene: 10. This CDR3 spans 16 amino acids. Germline CDR1 reads SGHAT; CDR2 reads FQDESV (reference sequence). The CDR3 spells CASSPGLSGGANEQFF. CDR3 coding DNA: TGTGCCAGCAGCCCAGGGCTTAGCGGGGGGGCAAATGAGCAGTTCTTC.

The DNA for the CDR3 is TGTGCCAGCAGCTTGGCGGATGAGCAGTTCTTC. Amino acid sequence: CASSLADEQFF. V and J are TRBV5-4 and TRBJ2-1; D is unresolved. CDR1 and CDR2 (germline): SGHNT, YYREEE (reference sequence). V shed 0 bases and J shed 8 bases, with 3 bases lying between them. CDR3 length: 11 amino acids.

CDR3 amino acids: CASSQMTGTMRKLFF. The CDR3 DNA reads as TGTGCCAGCAGCCAAATGACCGGGACAATGCGGAAACTGTTTTTT. V is TRBV4-2 and J is TRBJ1-4; D may be TRBD1 (6 bases). Trimming removed 2 bases at V and 11 bases at J, with 18 bases between. The CDR3 totals 15 residues. Germline CDR1 and CDR2: LGHNA and YNFKEQ.